What follows describes a single TCR beta chain. This entry belongs to a study of T cell changes during pregnancy in multiple sclerosis. Clones were sequenced by immunoSEQ multiplex PCR, and TCRdb holds only the in-frame ones, with some missing. The table lists some 40,000 clones, roughly 90% of them singletons. CDR3 length: 13 amino acids. Per the germline V gene, CDR1 is MGHDK and CDR2 is SYGVNS. Trimming took 1 base from V and 0 from J, leaving 3 bases between them. This clonotype was obtained from a female donor with multiple sclerosis, enrolled in a pregnancy study. The sample in question was CD8+ T cells from peripheral blood mononuclear cells, obtained before pregnancy. This chain links TRBV25-1 with TRBJ1-1; no firm D call. The CDR3 loop is CASSEWLNTEAFF. The CDR3 region has the DNA TGTGCCAGCAGTGAATGGCTGAACACTGAAGCTTTCTTT.